Presented here are 24 T cell receptor beta chains from one specimen sequenced in a study of a mutant IDH1 vaccine in newly diagnosed glioma. Time point described: week 47, end of study. With topical imiquimod, each dose of the vaccine consisted of 300 ug of mutant IDH1 20-mer peptide. TCRdb's table, derived via immunoSEQ multiplex PCR, lists solely in-frame clones and lacks some. This sample yields 45,000 to 55,000 clones, of which roughly 83% are seen a single time; approximately 4.3% belongs to the top ten. What these receptors recognize is not known. The input for sequencing was PBMCs, taken from a glioma patient whose treatment included an IDH1 peptide vaccine. The receptors shown here come from a woman aged 30 to 39 with glioma. Some clones in this sample may be carry-over from other donors' samples.

The V call is TRBV7-9, the J call TRBJ2-7; 9 bases line up with TRBD1. Germline trimming cut 6 bases from V and 6 bases from J; bases unmatched to any gene: 3. Germline V gene sequence: CDR1 SEHNR, CDR2 FQNEAQ (reference sequence). The CDR3 totals 12 residues. The CDR3 is CASRGTGPEQYF. CDR3 nucleotides: TGTGCCAGCAGGGGGACAGGGCCCGAGCAGTACTTC. Combining the CDR3 with reference TRBV7-9 and TRBJ2-7 gives the whole variable domain DTGVSQNPRHKITKRGQNVTFRCDPISEHNRLYWYRQTLGQGPEFLTYFQNEAQLEKSRLLSDRFSAERPKGSFSTLEIQRTEQGDSAMYLCASRGTGPEQYFGPGTRLTVT.

This clone was counted once. The V gene is TRBV9, the J gene TRBJ1-4; D might be TRBD1 (6 bases). Germline V lookup: CDR1 SGDLS, CDR2 YYNGEE. There are 15 residues in the CDR3. V lost 5 bases and J lost 2, with 13 bases in between. CDR3 loop: CASSETGQTNEKLFF. The CDR3 bases are TGTGCCAGCAGTGAGACAGGACAGACTAATGAAAAACTGTTTTTT.

CDR3 in DNA: TGTGCCAGCAGCGTAGGGCCAACGGGGGGGAGCAATCAGCCCCAGCATTTT. Its translation is CASSVGPTGGSNQPQHF. The chain links TRBV9 to TRBJ1-5, with D possibly matching TRBD1 (5 bases). Germline loops: CDR1 SGDLS, CDR2 YYNGEE. The CDR3 spans 17 residues. V shed 0 bases and J shed 1 base, with 14 bases lying between them.

The rearrangement joins TRBV2 to TRBJ1-1, with unresolved D. Trimming pared 6 bases from V and 4 bases from J, leaving 6 bases between. CDR1 SNHLY and CDR2 FYNNEI come from the germline V gene. This CDR3 comprises 11 residues. As DNA, the CDR3 is TGTGCCAGCAGGGGAGGCACTGAAGCTTTCTTT. This sequence encodes CASRGGTEAFF. Supplemented by reference TRBV2 and TRBJ1-1, the full variable domain reads EPEVTQTPSHQVTQMGQEVILRCVPISNHLYFYWYRQILGQKVEFLVSFYNNEISEKSEIFDDQFSVERPDGSNFTLKIRSTKLEDSAMYFCASRGGTEAFFGQGTRLTVV.

The chain has TRBV30 and TRBJ1-2; 10 bases align to TRBD1. The V gene end was trimmed by 3 bases and the J gene end by 4 bases; junction bases not matched to a gene: 2. The CDR3 extends over 13 amino acids. Germline-derived CDR1 and CDR2 are GTSNPN and SVGIG (reference sequence). Here the CDR3 DNA reads TGTGCCTGGAGGACAGGGGGCGGCTATGGCTACACCTTC. It codes for CAWRTGGGYGYTF.

V and J are TRBV19 and TRBJ1-5; D is uncertain. Per germline, CDR1 LNHDA and CDR2 SQIVND (reference sequence). The CDR3 length is 12 residues. V was trimmed by 3 bases and J by 6 bases, leaving 6 bases between them. CDR3 loop: CASSISRQPQHF. DNA of the CDR3: TGTGCCAGTAGTATTAGTCGTCAGCCCCAGCATTTT. Drawing the rest from reference TRBV19 and TRBJ1-5, the complete variable domain is DGGITQSPKYLFRKEGQNVTLSCEQNLNHDAMYWYRQDPGQGLRLIYYSQIVNDFQKGDIAEGYSVSREKKESFPLTVTSAQKNPTAFYLCASSISRQPQHFGDGTRLSIL.

V gene TRBV10-1 combines with J gene TRBJ2-7; D gene uncertain. This CDR3 region has 13 residues. The germline V and J ends were trimmed by 4 bases and 0 bases, with 7 bases remaining between them. Looked up from germline, CDR1 is WNHNN and CDR2 is SYGVQD (reference sequence). CDR3 sequence (DNA): TGCGCCAGCAGTGGCGGTAGCTCCTACGAGCAGTACTTC. It specifies CASSGGSSYEQYF.

The chain joins TRBV27 to TRBJ2-3; 9 bases line up with TRBD1. The V gene's germline CDR1 is MNHEY and CDR2 SMNVEV (reference sequence). The V gene end was trimmed by 4 bases and the J gene end by 4 bases; junction bases not matched to a gene: 9. The CDR3 covers 16 residues. The CDR3 reads CASSSEGQGRADTQYF. The CDR3 nucleotides read TGTGCCAGCAGTTCTGAGGGACAGGGTCGCGCAGATACGCAGTATTTT.

Only one count was recorded for this clone. The gene calls are TRBV20-1 and TRBJ2-5; no clear D gene. The CDR3 sequence is 11 residues long. The germline V gene encodes CDR1 DFQATT and CDR2 SNEGSKA (reference sequence). V lost 8 bases and J lost 3, with 10 bases in between. The CDR3 coding sequence is TGCAGTTTGCGGAAGGAAGAGACCCAGTACTTC. It translates to CSLRKEETQYF.

The chain is built from TRBV10-2 and TRBJ2-7; D assignment may be TRBD1 or TRBD2 (5 bases each). In germline, CDR1 is WSHSY, CDR2 SAAADI. The ends were cut back, 6 bases at V and 6 bases at J, with 9 bases in the middle. This CDR3 has 11 residues. The CDR3 loop reads CASSPRGEQYF. CDR3 DNA: TGCGCCAGCAGCCCGAGGGGCGAGCAGTACTTC.

In this sample, this clone turned up a few times. V gene TRBV7-9 combines with J gene TRBJ1-2; D gene unclear. Germline V gene lookup returns CDR1 SEHNR and CDR2 FQNEAQ (reference sequence). Trimming left V 4 bases short and J 6 bases short, with 15 bases between. The CDR3 runs to 14 residues. CDR3 amino acids: CASSSPGVRHGYTF. The CDR3 nucleotides are TGTGCCAGCAGCTCTCCAGGAGTTCGGCATGGCTACACCTTC. Drawing the rest from reference TRBV7-9 and TRBJ1-2, the complete variable domain is DTGVSQNPRHKITKRGQNVTFRCDPISEHNRLYWYRQTLGQGPEFLTYFQNEAQLEKSRLLSDRFSAERPKGSFSTLEIQRTEQGDSAMYLCASSSPGVRHGYTFGSGTRLTVV.

This clone has a single count. The V gene is TRBV6-5, the J gene TRBJ2-1, with 11 bases lining up with TRBD2. Losses at the gene ends were 5 bases for V and 4 bases for J; bases not matched to a gene: 4. This CDR3 contains 15 residues. Germline V gives CDR1 MNHEY, CDR2 SVGAGI. CDR3 nucleotides: TGTGCCAGCAGTATGGGGACTAGCGGTTACAATGAGCAGTTCTTC. Protein sequence: CASSMGTSGYNEQFF.

This clone was seen only once. The genes are TRBV7-9 and TRBJ1-1; 7 nucleotides line up with TRBD1. There are 16 residues in the CDR3. In germline, CDR1 is SEHNR, CDR2 FQNEAQ (reference sequence). Trimming removed 1 base from V and 0 bases from J; junction bases left unmatched: 5. The CDR3 DNA reads TGTGCCAGCAGCTTAGGCCGCGACAGGGTGAACACTGAAGCTTTCTTT. It encodes CASSLGRDRVNTEAFF. The full variable domain, in which reference TRBV7-9 and TRBJ1-1 provide the parts outside the CDR3, is DTGVSQNPRHKITKRGQNVTFRCDPISEHNRLYWYRQTLGQGPEFLTYFQNEAQLEKSRLLSDRFSAERPKGSFSTLEIQRTEQGDSAMYLCASSLGRDRVNTEAFFGQGTRLTVV.

V is TRBV27 and J is TRBJ2-7; 7 bases align to TRBD1. The CDR3 loop spans 15 amino acids. Germline V gives CDR1 MNHEY, CDR2 SMNVEV (reference sequence). V dropped 5 bases and J dropped 2; count of bases not matched to a gene: 9. CDR3 nucleotide sequence: TGTGCCAGCAGTAGACAGGGCGCTGATACCTACGAGCAGTACTTC. This encodes CASSRQGADTYEQYF.

This clone was detected only once. The V gene is TRBV7-9, the J gene TRBJ2-7; TRBD1 matches 8 bases. The trim removed 5 bases at V and 3 bases at J, leaving 9 bases unmatched. Germline values: CDR1 SEHNR, CDR2 FQNEAQ (reference sequence). The CDR3 is made up of 15 amino acids. The chain's CDR3 is CASSPGQGISYEQYF. For the CDR3, the DNA is TGTGCCAGCAGCCCAGGACAGGGTATTAGCTACGAGCAGTACTTC.

The chain recombines TRBV2 with TRBJ2-5; the match to TRBD1 covers 7 bases. CDR3 length equals 13 residues. CDR1 SNHLY and CDR2 FYNNEI come from the germline V gene. J gave up 2 bases and V 5 bases, and 2 bases lay outside the gene matches. The CDR3 region is CASSWDSQETQYF. In DNA, the CDR3 is TGTGCCAGCAGTTGGGACAGTCAAGAGACCCAGTACTTC. Using reference TRBV2 and TRBJ2-5 for the parts outside the CDR3, the full variable domain is EPEVTQTPSHQVTQMGQEVILRCVPISNHLYFYWYRQILGQKVEFLVSFYNNEISEKSEIFDDQFSVERPDGSNFTLKIRSTKLEDSAMYFCASSWDSQETQYFGPGTRLLVL.

The chain employs TRBV28 and TRBJ1-2; unclear D gene. Trimming removed 2 bases from V and 8 bases from J, with 12 bases in between. The CDR3 is made up of 13 amino acids. Germline values: CDR1 MDHEN, CDR2 SYDVKM. CDR3 DNA sequence: TGTGCCAGCAGTTTAGACGGATACCGAGGCTACACCTTC. Residues: CASSLDGYRGYTF.

The rearrangement links TRBV30 to TRBJ1-1; D is uncertain. CDR1 GTSNPN and CDR2 SVGIG come from the germline V gene (reference sequence). V lost 1 base to trimming and J lost 0 bases, with 6 bases between them. This CDR3 is built from 13 residues. The CDR3 bases are TGTGCCTGGAGTGCAGGTATGAACACTGAAGCTTTCTTT. It encodes CAWSAGMNTEAFF. The whole variable domain, remainder taken from reference TRBV30 and TRBJ1-1, is SQTIHQWPATLVQPVGSPLSLECTVEGTSNPNLYWYRQAAGRGLQLLFYSVGIGQISSEVPQNLSASRPQDRQFILSSKKLLLSDSGFYLCAWSAGMNTEAFFGQGTRLTVV.

On this clone: The junction and the germline gene differ at one end; a read error may be behind it. This chain uses TRBV7-7 with TRBJ2-2, with D unresolved. Per the germline V gene, CDR1 is SSHAT and CDR2 is FNYEAQ (reference sequence). The CDR3 is made up of 14 amino acids. CDR3 in amino acids: CASSFRSGTGELFF. The CDR3 DNA is TGTGCTAGCAGCTTTAGGTCTGGCACCGGGGAGCTGTTTTTT. The complete variable domain, with remaining parts taken from reference TRBV7-7 and TRBJ2-2, reads GAGVSQSPRYKVTKRGQDVTLRCDPISSHATLYWYQQALGQGPEFLTYFNYEAQPDKSGLPSDRFSAERPEGSISTLTIQRTEQRDSAMYRCASSFRSGTGELFFGEGSRLTVL.

The chain links TRBV10-3 to TRBJ2-1; no reliable D call. V was shortened by 6 bases and J by 7 bases, with 7 bases between the two germline ends. Germline assignment: CDR1 ENHRY and CDR2 SYGVKD. This CDR3 contains 11 residues. The CDR3 DNA sequence: TGTGCCATCAGATCCTCGAATGAGCAGTTCTTC. This translates into CAIRSSNEQFF.

This chain links TRBV10-2 with TRBJ1-1; possibly TRBD1 for D (5 bases). The CDR3 loop spans 13 amino acids. V lost 7 bases to trimming and J lost 1 base, with 10 bases between them. Germline-derived CDR1 and CDR2 are WSHSY and SAAADI. CDR3 residues: CASTSGQNTEAFF. CDR3 coding DNA: TGCGCCAGCACCTCCGGACAGAACACTGAAGCTTTCTTT.

The chain couples TRBV5-1 to TRBJ2-1; 12 bases agree with TRBD2. Per the germline V gene, CDR1 is SGHRS and CDR2 is YFSETQ. The CDR3 is made up of 20 amino acids. Trimming cost V 3 bases and J 0 bases; bases outside gene matches: 13. The CDR3 DNA is TGCGCCAGCAGCTCTTCTACTACTAGCGGGAGGCCGAGCTCCTACAATGAGCAGTTCTTC. Translated, it gives CASSSSTTSGRPSSYNEQFF.

CDR3 sequence (DNA): TGTGCCAGCAGTTACGGGACAGGGGCAGGTGGTGAAAAACTGTTTTTT. This translates into CASSYGTGAGGEKLFF. The chain recombines TRBV6-5 with TRBJ1-4, with TRBD1 matching 10 bases. The CDR3 is 16 amino acids. Looked up from germline, CDR1 is MNHEY and CDR2 is SVGAGI. Trimming cost V 2 bases and J 7 bases; bases outside gene matches: 7.

This sequence joins TRBV9 and TRBJ2-7, with a possible D match to TRBD2 (5 bases). The CDR3 has 12 amino acids. CDR1 is SGDLS, CDR2 YYNGEE, per germline. The V and J ends lost 0 bases and 6 bases respectively, with 7 bases between them. The CDR3 protein is CASSVVEGEQYF. DNA of the CDR3: TGTGCCAGCAGCGTAGTTGAGGGCGAGCAGTACTTC.